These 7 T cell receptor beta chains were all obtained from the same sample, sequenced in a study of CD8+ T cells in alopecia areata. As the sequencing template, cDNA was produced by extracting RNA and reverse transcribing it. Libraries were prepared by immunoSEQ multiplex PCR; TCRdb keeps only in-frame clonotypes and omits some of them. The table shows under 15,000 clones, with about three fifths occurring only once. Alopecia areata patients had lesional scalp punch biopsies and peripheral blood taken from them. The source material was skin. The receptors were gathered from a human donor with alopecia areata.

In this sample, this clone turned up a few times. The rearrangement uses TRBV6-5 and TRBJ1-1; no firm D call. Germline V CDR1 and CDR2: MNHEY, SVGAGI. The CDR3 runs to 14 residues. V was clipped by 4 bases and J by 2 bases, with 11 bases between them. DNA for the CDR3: TGTGCCAGCAGTTTCTCCCGTTCCAACACTGAAGCTTTCTTT. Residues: CASSFSRSNTEAFF.

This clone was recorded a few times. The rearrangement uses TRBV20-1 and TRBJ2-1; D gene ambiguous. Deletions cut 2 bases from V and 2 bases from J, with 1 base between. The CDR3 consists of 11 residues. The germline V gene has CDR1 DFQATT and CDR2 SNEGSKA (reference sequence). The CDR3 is CSARPYNEQFF. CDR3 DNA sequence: TGCAGTGCTAGACCCTACAATGAGCAGTTCTTC.

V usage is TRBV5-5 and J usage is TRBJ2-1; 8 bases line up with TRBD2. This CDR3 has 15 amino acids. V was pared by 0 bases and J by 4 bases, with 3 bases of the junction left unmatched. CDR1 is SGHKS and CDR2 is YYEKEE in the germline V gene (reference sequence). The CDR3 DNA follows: TGTGCCAGCAGCTTGGCCACTAGCGGATACAATGAGCAGTTCTTC. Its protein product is CASSLATSGYNEQFF.

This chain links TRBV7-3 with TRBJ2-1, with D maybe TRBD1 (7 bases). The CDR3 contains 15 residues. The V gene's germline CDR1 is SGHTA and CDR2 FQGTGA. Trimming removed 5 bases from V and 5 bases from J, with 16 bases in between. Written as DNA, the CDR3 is TGTGCCAGCAGCCCCGCGGGCAGGGGGGACAATGAGCAGTTCTTC. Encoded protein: CASSPAGRGDNEQFF.

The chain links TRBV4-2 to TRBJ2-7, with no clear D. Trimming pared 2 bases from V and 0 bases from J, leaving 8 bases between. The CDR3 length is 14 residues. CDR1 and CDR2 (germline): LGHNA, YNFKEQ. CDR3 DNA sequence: TGTGCCAGCAGCCAACCTCACCTCTCCTACGAGCAGTACTTC. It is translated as CASSQPHLSYEQYF.

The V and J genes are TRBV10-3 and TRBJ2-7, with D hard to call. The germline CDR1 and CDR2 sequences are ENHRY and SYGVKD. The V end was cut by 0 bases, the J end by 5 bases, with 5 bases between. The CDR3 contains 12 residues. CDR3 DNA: TGTGCCATCAGTGAGTCTCCGCACGAGCAGTACTTC. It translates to CAISESPHEQYF.

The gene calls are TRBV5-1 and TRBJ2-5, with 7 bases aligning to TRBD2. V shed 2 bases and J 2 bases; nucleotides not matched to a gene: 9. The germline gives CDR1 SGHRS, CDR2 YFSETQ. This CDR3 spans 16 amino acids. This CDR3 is CASSFGLAESQETQYF. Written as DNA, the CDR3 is TGCGCCAGCAGCTTTGGTCTAGCGGAGTCACAAGAGACCCAGTACTTC.